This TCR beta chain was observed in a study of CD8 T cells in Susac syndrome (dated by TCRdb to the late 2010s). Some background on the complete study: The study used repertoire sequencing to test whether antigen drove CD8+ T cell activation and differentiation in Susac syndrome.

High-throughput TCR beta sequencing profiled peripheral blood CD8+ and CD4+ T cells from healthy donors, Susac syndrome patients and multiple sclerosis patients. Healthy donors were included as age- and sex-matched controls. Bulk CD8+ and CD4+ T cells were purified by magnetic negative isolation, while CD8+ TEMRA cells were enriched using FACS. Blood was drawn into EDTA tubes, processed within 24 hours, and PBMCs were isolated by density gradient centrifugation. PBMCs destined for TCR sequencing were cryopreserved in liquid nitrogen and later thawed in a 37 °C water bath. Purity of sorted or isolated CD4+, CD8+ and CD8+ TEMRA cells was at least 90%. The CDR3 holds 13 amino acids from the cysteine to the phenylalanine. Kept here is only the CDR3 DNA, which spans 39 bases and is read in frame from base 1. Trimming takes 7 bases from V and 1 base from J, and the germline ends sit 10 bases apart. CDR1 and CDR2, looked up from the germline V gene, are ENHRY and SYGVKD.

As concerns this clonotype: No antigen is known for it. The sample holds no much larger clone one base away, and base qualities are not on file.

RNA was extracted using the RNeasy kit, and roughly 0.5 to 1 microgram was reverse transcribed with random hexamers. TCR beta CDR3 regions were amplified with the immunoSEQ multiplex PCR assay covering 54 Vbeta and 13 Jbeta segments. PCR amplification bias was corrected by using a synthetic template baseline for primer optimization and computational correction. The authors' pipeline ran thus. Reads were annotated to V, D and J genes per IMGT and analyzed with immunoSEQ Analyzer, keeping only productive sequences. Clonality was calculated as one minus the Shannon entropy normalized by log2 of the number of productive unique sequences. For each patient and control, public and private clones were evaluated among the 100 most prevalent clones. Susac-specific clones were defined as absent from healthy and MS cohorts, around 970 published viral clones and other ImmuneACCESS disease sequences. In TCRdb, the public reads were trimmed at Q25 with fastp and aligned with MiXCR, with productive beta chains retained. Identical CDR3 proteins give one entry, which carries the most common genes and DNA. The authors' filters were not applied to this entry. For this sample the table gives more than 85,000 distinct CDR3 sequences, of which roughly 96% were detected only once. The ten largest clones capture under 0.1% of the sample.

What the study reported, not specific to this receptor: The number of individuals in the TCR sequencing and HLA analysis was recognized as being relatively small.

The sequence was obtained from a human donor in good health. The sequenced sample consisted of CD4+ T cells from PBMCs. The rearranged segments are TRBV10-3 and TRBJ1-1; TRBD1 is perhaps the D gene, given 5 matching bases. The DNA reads TGTGCCATCACTCAGGGTACGAACACTGAAGCTTTCTTT. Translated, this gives CAITQGTNTEAFF.